These T cell receptor beta chains were read from a single sample in a study of cytomegalovirus exposure and HLA in healthy donors. Measured with immunoSEQ multiplex PCR; TCRdb has only the in-frame clones, and not every one. Of under 200,000 clones listed, approximately 79% are singletons. The sequencing sample was made of PBMCs. The receptors here all came from a male donor in good health and CMV-seronegative. Both conserved end residues are part of each CDR3. The D gene is left open where the match is weak. Clone size is stated in some rows and not others, as once, few, many or a class when expanded.

abundance	len	d_gene	j_gene	v_gene	CDR3aa	CDR3nt
.	14	TRBD1	TRBJ1-1	TRBV27	CASSPTGSFSEAFF	TGTGCCAGCAGCCCGACAGGGTCATTCTCTGAAGCTTTCTTT
.	14	.	TRBJ2-2	TRBV29-1	CSVPGGLNTGELFF	TGCAGCGTACCGGGGGGCTTGAACACCGGGGAGCTGTTTTTT
.	15	.	TRBJ2-5	TRBV11-2	CASSSRTNPAETQYF	TGTGCCAGCAGCTCCCGGACAAACCCAGCGGAGACCCAGTACTTC
few	19	TRBD1	TRBJ1-5	TRBV7-8	CASSLRAHRGRFSNQPQHF	TGTGCCAGCAGCTTACGGGCTCACAGGGGGCGGTTTAGCAATCAGCCCCAGCATTTT
.	14	.	TRBJ2-2	TRBV30	CAWSVLANTGELFF	TGTGCCTGGAGTGTACTTGCGAACACCGGGGAGCTGTTTTTT
.	16	TRBD1	TRBJ2-1	TRBV5-5	CASSSLKGQAYNEQFF	TGTGCCAGCAGCTCCCTTAAGGGACAGGCCTACAATGAGCAGTTCTTC
few	14	.	TRBJ1-4	TRBV5-5	CASSFQGGSEKLFF	TGTGCCAGCAGCTTCCAGGGCGGGAGTGAAAAACTGTTTTTT
.	14	.	TRBJ1-3	TRBV5-1	CASSLAVPGNTIYF	TGCGCCAGCAGCTTGGCGGTCCCCGGAAACACCATATATTTT
.	15	.	TRBJ1-2	TRBV30	CALPPLLGGGYGYTF	TGTGCCTTACCGCCTCTATTGGGGGGGGGATATGGCTACACCTTC
.	16	TRBD2	TRBJ2-5	TRBV6-6	CASSYSSSGRQETQYF	TGTGCCAGCAGTTACTCTTCTAGCGGGAGACAAGAGACCCAGTACTTC
.	13	.	TRBJ2-2	TRBV9	CASSPRASGELFF	TGTGCCAGCAGCCCCCGTGCGTCCGGGGAGCTGTTTTTT
.	12	.	TRBJ1-2	TRBV5-1	CASSPRDSGYTF	TGCGCCAGCAGCCCCCGGGACTCTGGCTACACCTTC
.	16	.	TRBJ1-1	TRBV2	CASSDPRVGENTEAFF	TGTGCCAGCAGTGATCCCCGGGTGGGTGAGAACACTGAAGCTTTCTTT
.	13	.	TRBJ2-7	TRBV18	CASSPAGQREQYF	TGTGCCAGCTCACCGGCAGGGCAGAGGGAGCAGTACTTC
.	14	.	TRBJ2-3	TRBV6-4	CASSEQPLADTQYF	TGTGCCAGCAGTGAACAGCCACTTGCGGATACGCAGTATTTT
few	16	.	TRBJ2-1	TRBV18	CASSPDPGGSYNEQFF	TGTGCCAGCTCACCAGACCCCGGGGGTTCCTACAATGAGCAGTTCTTC
few	14	TRBD1	TRBJ1-4	TRBV29-1	CSVVTGEADEKLFF	TGCAGCGTTGTCACAGGGGAAGCTGATGAAAAACTGTTTTTT
few	15	TRBD1	TRBJ2-5	TRBV2	CASSGDRVFGETQYF	TGTGCCAGCAGTGGGGACAGGGTGTTCGGAGAGACCCAGTACTTC
.	13	.	TRBJ2-1	TRBV5-1	CASSFYRANEQFF	TGCGCCAGCAGCTTTTACAGGGCCAATGAGCAGTTCTTC
.	14	TRBD2	TRBJ2-2	TRBV10-3	CASSGLAETGELFF	TGTGCCAGTTCGGGACTAGCGGAGACCGGGGAGCTGTTTTTT
.	16	TRBD1	TRBJ1-5	TRBV18	CASSPGTGFLNQPQHF	TGTGCCAGCTCACCCGGGACAGGGTTTCTCAATCAGCCCCAGCATTTT
.	13	.	TRBJ1-6	TRBV6-5	CASRETANSPLHF	TGTGCCAGCAGGGAGACAGCTAATTCACCCCTCCACTTT
.	14	.	TRBJ1-6	TRBV27	CASRGSSYNSPLHF	TGTGCCAGCAGGGGGAGCTCCTATAATTCACCCCTCCACTTT
once	16	.	TRBJ2-3	TRBV7-2	CASSLSAASDTDTQYF	TGTGCCAGCAGCTTATCTGCGGCCTCTGACACAGATACGCAGTATTTT
.	13	.	TRBJ1-1	TRBV5-4	CASSSEAAIEAFF	TGTGCCAGCAGCTCCGAGGCGGCAATTGAAGCTTTCTTT
.	16	.	TRBJ2-5	TRBV5-1	CASSLEGSNSLETQYF	TGCGCCAGCAGCTTGGAGGGGTCGAACAGTCTAGAGACCCAGTACTTC
.	12	.	TRBJ1-5	TRBV2	CASCLVNQPQHF	TGTGCCAGCTGTTTAGTCAATCAGCCCCAGCATTTT
.	15	TRBD1	TRBJ1-4	TRBV4-1	CASSQPGQGNEKLFF	TGCGCCAGCAGCCAGCCGGGACAGGGGAATGAAAAACTGTTTTTT
.	15	.	TRBJ2-2	TRBV10-1	CASSESLASTGELFF	TGCGCCAGCAGTGAATCGCTAGCATCCACCGGGGAGCTGTTTTTT
.	15	TRBD1	TRBJ2-5	TRBV6-1	CASSEGGTAQETQYF	TGTGCCAGCAGTGAAGGAGGGACAGCACAAGAGACCCAGTACTTC